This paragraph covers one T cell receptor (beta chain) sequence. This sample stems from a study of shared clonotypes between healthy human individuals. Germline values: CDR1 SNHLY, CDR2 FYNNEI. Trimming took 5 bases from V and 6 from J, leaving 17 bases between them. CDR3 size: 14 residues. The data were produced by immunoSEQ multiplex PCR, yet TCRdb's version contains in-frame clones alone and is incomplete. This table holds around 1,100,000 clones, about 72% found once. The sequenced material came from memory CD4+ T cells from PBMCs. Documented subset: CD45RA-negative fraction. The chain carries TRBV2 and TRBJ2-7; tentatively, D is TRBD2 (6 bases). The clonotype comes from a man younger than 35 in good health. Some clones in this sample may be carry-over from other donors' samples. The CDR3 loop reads CASSRDSTASEQYF. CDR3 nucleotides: TGTGCCAGCAGTAGGGACTCCACAGCTTCCGAGCAGTACTTC.